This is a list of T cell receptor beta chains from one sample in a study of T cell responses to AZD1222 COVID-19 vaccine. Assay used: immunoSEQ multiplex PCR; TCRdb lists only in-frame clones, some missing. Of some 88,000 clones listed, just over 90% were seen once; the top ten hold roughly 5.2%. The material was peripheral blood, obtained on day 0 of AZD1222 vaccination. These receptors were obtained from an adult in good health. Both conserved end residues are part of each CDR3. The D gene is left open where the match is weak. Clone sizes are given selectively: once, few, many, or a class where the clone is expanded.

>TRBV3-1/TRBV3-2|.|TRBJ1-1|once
CASSQGSGYTEAFF
TGTGCCAGCAGCCAAGGATCGGGGTACACTGAAGCTTTCTTT
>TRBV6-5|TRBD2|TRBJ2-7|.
CASSYSTSGSGFEQYF
TGTGCCAGCAGTTACTCGACTAGCGGGAGTGGCTTCGAGCAGTACTTC
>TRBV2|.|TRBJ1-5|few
CASIAGRDQPQHF
TGTGCCAGCATCGCCGGTCGAGATCAGCCCCAGCATTTT
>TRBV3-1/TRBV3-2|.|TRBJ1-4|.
CASSQQGPAEKLFF
TGTGCCAGCAGCCAACAGGGGCCCGCCGAAAAACTGTTTTTT
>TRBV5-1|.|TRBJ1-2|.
CASSPEAGSHYGYTF
TGCGCCAGCAGCCCAGAAGCCGGGAGCCACTATGGCTACACCTTC
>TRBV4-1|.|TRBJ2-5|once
CASSHERGTSIYMETQYF
TGCGCCAGCAGCCACGAAAGGGGCACTAGTATATATATGGAGACCCAGTACTTC
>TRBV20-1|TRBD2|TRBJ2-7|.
CSASPSGVFGEQYF
TGCAGTGCTAGTCCTAGCGGTGTTTTCGGCGAGCAGTACTTC
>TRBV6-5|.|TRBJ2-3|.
CASSYSGGPMGDTQYF
TGTGCCAGCAGTTACTCCGGAGGCCCGATGGGAGATACGCAGTATTTT
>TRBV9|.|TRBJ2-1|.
CASSVASWAYNEQFF
TGTGCCAGCAGCGTAGCTAGCTGGGCCTACAATGAGCAGTTCTTC
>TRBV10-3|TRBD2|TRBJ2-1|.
CAITAGAMNEQFF
TGTGCCATCACAGCGGGAGCTATGAATGAGCAGTTCTTC
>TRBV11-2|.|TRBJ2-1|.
CASSGVGSPSYNEQFF
TGTGCCAGCAGCGGAGTCGGGTCCCCCTCCTACAATGAGCAGTTCTTC
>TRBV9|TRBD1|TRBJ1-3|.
CASSGSGGSGNTIYF
TGTGCCAGCAGCGGCTCAGGGGGCTCCGGAAACACCATATATTTT
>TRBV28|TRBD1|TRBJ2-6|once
CASSPSGQGQSGANVLTF
TGTGCCAGCAGTCCCTCCGGACAGGGGCAGTCTGGGGCCAACGTCCTGACTTTC
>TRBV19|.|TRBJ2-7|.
CASSVSPSPPYEQYF
TGTGCCAGTAGTGTTAGTCCTAGTCCGCCCTACGAGCAGTACTTC
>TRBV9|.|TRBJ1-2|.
CASSVDTDYGYTF
TGTGCCAGCAGCGTAGACACAGACTATGGCTACACCTTC
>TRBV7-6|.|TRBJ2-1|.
CASSQVARGEQFF
TGTGCCAGCAGCCAGGTGGCTAGGGGTGAGCAGTTCTTC
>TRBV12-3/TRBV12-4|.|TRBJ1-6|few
CASSQDSVSPLHF
TGTGCCAGCAGTCAGGACAGCGTTTCACCCCTCCACTTT
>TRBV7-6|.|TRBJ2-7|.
CASSLGRYSYEQYF
TGTGCCAGCAGCTTAGGAAGGTATTCATACGAGCAGTACTTC
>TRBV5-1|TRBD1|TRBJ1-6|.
CASSSMTGPGSPLHF
TGCGCCAGCAGCTCCATGACAGGGCCGGGGTCACCCCTCCACTTT
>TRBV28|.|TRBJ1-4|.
CASSGGGNEKLFF
TGTGCCAGCAGTGGGGGAGGTAATGAAAAACTGTTTTTT
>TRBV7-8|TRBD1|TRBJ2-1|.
CASSSRDSSYNEQFF
TGTGCCAGCAGCTCTCGGGACAGCTCCTACAATGAGCAGTTCTTC
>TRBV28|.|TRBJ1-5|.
CASSFRNSNQPQHF
TGTGCCAGCAGTTTTCGAAATAGCAATCAGCCCCAGCATTTT
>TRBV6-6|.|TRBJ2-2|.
CASRNPGIGLLFF
TGTGCCAGCAGAAACCCCGGGATCGGTCTTTTGTTTTTT
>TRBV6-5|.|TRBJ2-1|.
CASRTGRSTAEQFF
TGTGCCAGCAGGACGGGTAGGTCTACCGCTGAGCAGTTCTTC
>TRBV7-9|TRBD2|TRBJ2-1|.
CASNAGRIRYNEQFF
TGTGCCAGCAACGCCGGGAGGATTCGATACAATGAGCAGTTCTTC
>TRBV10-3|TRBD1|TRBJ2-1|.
CAISEQGLWDNEQFF
TGTGCCATCAGCGAACAGGGGCTTTGGGACAATGAGCAGTTCTTC